This T cell receptor beta chain was sequenced during a study of blood T cell repertoires in COVID-19. Across the study: PBMCs, B-cell-depleted T cells, or T cells provided the cDNA or gDNA that made up the material.

CDR3 length: 14 residues. Germline CDR1 MDHEN, CDR2 SYDVKM. V lost 5 bases to trimming and J lost 4 bases, with 14 bases between them. As originally analysed: How many nucleated cells were present was estimated from reference gene primer amplification. The method was immunoSEQ multiplex PCR; TCRdb's version includes in-frame clones alone and lacks a portion of them. V, J and clone size are taken as reported in that table, and D and trimming were inferred from the DNA itself. The data hold about 170,000 clones, with around 87% observed a single time. The sequenced sample consisted of peripheral blood. The chain couples TRBV28 to TRBJ1-2, with D possibly being TRBD1 (6 bases). The source of this sequence is a man aged 18 to 30 with active or convalescent COVID-19. Written as DNA, the CDR3 is TGTGCCAGCAGTACCACGGGACACATCTATGGCTACACCTTC. This translates into CASSTTGHIYGYTF.